This TCR beta chain was identified in a study of neurological immune-mediated disorders. CDR1 SGHDN and CDR2 FVKESK come from the germline V gene. V was pared by 4 bases and J by 3 bases, with 9 bases between. The CDR3 has 13 amino acids. The time point denotes: longitudinal time-point 3. This clonotype was recorded at least ten times. The antigen is unknown. Points from the study as a whole: Across subjects, no CDR3 amino acid sequence appeared in expanded clones of more than one subject, a finding that suggested private repertoires in all groups. Multiple sclerosis patients had less TCR clonal expansion than even healthy controls, unlike HTLV-1-associated myelopathy.

TCRdb itself ran the 5' RACE reads through MiXCR, one entry per CDR3 protein. Of tens of thousands of distinct CDR3 sequences in the sample, over 9.5% were seen once. J is TRBJ1-2 and V is TRBV14; D unclear. Input material: PBMCs. This TCR was recovered from a male donor with HTLV-1-associated myelopathy (HAM/TSP). In DNA, the CDR3 is TGTGCCAGCAGCCGCAGAAGGGACTATGGCTACACCTTC. As protein: CASSRRRDYGYTF.